One and the same sample provided the 22 T cell receptor beta chains below, sequenced in a study of T cell changes during pregnancy in multiple sclerosis. The protocol was immunoSEQ multiplex PCR, while the TCRdb copy is restricted to in-frame clones and leaves out a portion. The sample includes 70,000 to 100,000 clones, 93% of them seen just once. Sequencing was performed on peripheral blood, taken in the third trimester of pregnancy. These receptors all come from a female donor in good health, enrolled as a control in a pregnancy study.

The chain has TRBV5-6 and TRBJ2-1; TRBD2 aligns across 7 bases. The trim removed 1 base at V and 1 base at J, leaving 11 bases unmatched. The CDR3 has 18 amino acids. Germline loops: CDR1 SGHDT, CDR2 YYEEEE. CDR3 protein: CASSLFPPWEGSYNEQFF. CDR3 bases: TGTGCCAGCAGCTTGTTTCCCCCTTGGGAGGGATCCTACAATGAGCAGTTCTTC. Combining the CDR3 with reference TRBV5-6 and TRBJ2-1 gives the whole variable domain DAGVTQSPTHLIKTRGQQVTLRCSPKSGHDTVSWYQQALGQGPQFIFQYYEEEERQRGNFPDRFSGHQFPNYSSELNVNALLLGDSALYLCASSLFPPWEGSYNEQFFGPGTRLTVL.

This clone showed up just once. This sequence joins TRBV2 and TRBJ1-5; 7 bases are shared with TRBD1. The CDR3 extends over 13 amino acids. Trimming removed 6 bases from V and 4 bases from J; junction bases left unmatched: 3. Per germline, CDR1 SNHLY and CDR2 FYNNEI. CDR3 nucleotide sequence: TGTGCCAGCAGGCGGGACAGTAATCAGCCCCAGCATTTT. It translates to CASRRDSNQPQHF. Full variable domain (rest looked up from reference TRBV2 and TRBJ1-5): EPEVTQTPSHQVTQMGQEVILRCVPISNHLYFYWYRQILGQKVEFLVSFYNNEISEKSEIFDDQFSVERPDGSNFTLKIRSTKLEDSAMYFCASRRDSNQPQHFGDGTRLSIL.

The V gene is TRBV29-1, the J gene TRBJ1-3, with D tentatively TRBD1 (5 bases). V shed 4 bases and J shed 4 bases, with 8 bases lying between them. CDR3 length: 12 residues. Germline V gene data show CDR1 as SQVTM and CDR2 as ANQGSEA. The CDR3 loop reads CSVAAGGNTIYF. The CDR3 DNA reads TGCAGCGTTGCGGCAGGGGGAAACACCATATATTTT.

The V gene is TRBV5-1, the J gene TRBJ2-1, with 9 positions matching TRBD2. In germline, CDR1 is SGHRS, CDR2 YFSETQ. The CDR3 is 16 residues long. Losses at the gene ends were 1 base for V and 6 bases for J; bases not matched to a gene: 8. This CDR3 reads CASSLRAGGPINEQFF. The CDR3 DNA reads TGCGCCAGCAGCTTGAGGGCGGGAGGGCCGATCAATGAGCAGTTCTTC.

The rearrangement joins TRBV27 to TRBJ1-1; D is possibly TRBD1 (5 bases). Germline CDR1 reads MNHEY; CDR2 reads SMNVEV (reference sequence). Trimming left V 2 bases short and J 3 bases short, with 13 bases between. The CDR3 has 15 amino acids. DNA of the CDR3: TGTGCCAGCAGTTTAGGGGCCGGCTCATACACTGAAGCTTTCTTT. Translating it yields CASSLGAGSYTEAFF.

This chain connects TRBV18 to TRBJ1-1; the match to TRBD1 covers 8 bases. Germline-derived CDR1 and CDR2 are KGHSH and LQKENI. CDR3 size: 13 residues. After removal of 3 bases from V and 7 bases from J, the junction contained 4 bases not matched to a gene. The CDR3, as DNA: TGTGCCAGCTCACCGACGACAGGGGTTGAAGCTTTCTTT. This encodes CASSPTTGVEAFF. The complete variable domain, with remaining parts taken from reference TRBV18 and TRBJ1-1, reads NAGVMQNPRHLVRRRGQEARLRCSPMKGHSHVYWYRQLPEEGLKFMVYLQKENIIDESGMPKERFSAEFPKEGPSILRIQQVVRGDSAAYFCASSPTTGVEAFFGQGTRLTVV.

J is TRBJ2-1 and V is TRBV11-2, with D possibly TRBD2 on 5 matching bases. Germline CDR1 and CDR2: SGHAT and FQNNGV. CDR3 length: 13 residues. Between the trimmed V and J ends, which lost 1 base and 5 bases, there was a span of 6 bases. CDR3 loop: CASSLGLNNEQFF. As DNA, the CDR3 is TGTGCCAGCAGCTTAGGACTAAACAATGAGCAGTTCTTC.

This clone was observed a few times. This rearrangement joins TRBV19 to TRBJ2-7; 13 nucleotides agree with TRBD2. The CDR3 runs 14 residues. The V segment lost 6 bases and the J segment 9 bases; nucleotides outside the gene matches: 8. The germline CDR1 and CDR2 sequences are LNHDA and SQIVND (reference sequence). The CDR3: CASRWRTSGGAQYF. The CDR3 nucleotides read TGTGCCAGTAGATGGAGGACTAGCGGGGGAGCGCAGTACTTC.

This clone has only one observation. The rearrangement joins TRBV2 to TRBJ2-5; D call uncertain. The J call is doubtful: the DNA matches TRBJ2-7 better. There are 14 residues in the CDR3. Looked up from germline, CDR1 is SNHLY and CDR2 is FYNNEI. In DNA form, the CDR3 reads TGTGCCAGCTTGGCGGAGCAGAGCTCCTACGAGCAGTACTTC. This encodes CASLAEQSSYEQYF.

This chain links TRBV2 with TRBJ2-1; possible D gene TRBD1, 5 bases. Trimming removed 4 bases at V and 7 bases at J, with 14 bases between. Germline V lookup: CDR1 SNHLY, CDR2 FYNNEI. This CDR3 is built from 14 residues. The CDR3 region is CASSGRGVWNEQFF. The CDR3 region has the DNA TGTGCCAGCAGTGGAAGGGGCGTTTGGAATGAGCAGTTCTTC.

This chain uses TRBV18 with TRBJ2-5; TRBD2 aligns across 14 bases. Germline assignment: CDR1 KGHSH and CDR2 LQKENI. The junction had 9 bases not matched to a gene; V was cut back by 6 bases and J by 3 bases. The CDR3 extends over 17 amino acids. The CDR3 loop is CASSPTGTSGREETQYF. CDR3 nucleotide sequence: TGTGCCAGCTCTCCTACCGGGACTAGCGGGAGAGAAGAGACCCAGTACTTC.

CDR3 nucleotide sequence: TGTGCCAGCAGCCCCTGGGGACAGGGGAATGAAAAACTGTTTTTT. It specifies CASSPWGQGNEKLFF. The V call is TRBV6-5, the J call TRBJ1-4; 10 nucleotides line up with TRBD1. Germline V gene lookup returns CDR1 MNHEY and CDR2 SVGAGI. V dropped 6 bases and J dropped 5; count of bases not matched to a gene: 6. The CDR3 has 15 amino acids.

This clone was counted once. The chain combines TRBV6-1 with TRBJ1-5; 7 bases match TRBD1. After removal of 2 bases from V and 0 bases from J, the junction contained 4 bases not matched to a gene. The CDR3 length is 16 residues. Looked up from germline, CDR1 is MNHNS and CDR2 is SASEGT. The CDR3, as DNA: TGTGCCAGCAGTGAAAAGACAGGGCTTAGCAATCAGCCCCAGCATTTT. Translated: CASSEKTGLSNQPQHF.

A word on this clone: This specimen includes other DNA sequences encoding the same CDR3. The chain links TRBV28 to TRBJ2-7, with 8 bases identical to TRBD2. Germline assignment: CDR1 MDHEN and CDR2 SYDVKM. J gave up 4 bases and V 3 bases, and 5 bases lay outside the gene matches. CDR3 length: 14 amino acids. In DNA, the CDR3 is TGTGCCAGCAGTTTTTCGGGAGGGGGGTACGAGCAGTACTTC. Its translation is CASSFSGGGYEQYF.

The V gene is TRBV18, the J gene TRBJ1-1; TRBD1 agrees at 7 bases. V lost 4 bases, J lost 4 bases, and 9 bases stayed unmatched. The germline V gene has CDR1 KGHSH and CDR2 LQKENI. The CDR3 runs 15 residues. The CDR3 nucleotides read TGTGCCAGCTCACTTTCAGGGGGGTCGGTCACTGAAGCTTTCTTT. This encodes CASSLSGGSVTEAFF.

J is TRBJ2-2 and V is TRBV9; 7 positions agree with TRBD2. V lost 3 bases, J lost 5 bases, and 10 bases stayed unmatched. The CDR3 runs 16 residues. Germline V lookup: CDR1 SGDLS, CDR2 YYNGEE. DNA for the CDR3: TGTGCCAGCAGCGCCAGCGGGACTCACCTAACCGGGGAGCTGTTTTTT. This translates into CASSASGTHLTGELFF.

This clone was observed once. The chain has TRBV7-8 and TRBJ2-3, with 9 bases aligning to TRBD2. The CDR3 consists of 15 residues. Per the germline V gene, CDR1 is SGHVS and CDR2 is FQNEAQ. V lost 3 bases and J lost 4; bases outside the gene matches: 5. CDR3 protein: CASSFGGRVADTQYF. The CDR3, as DNA: TGTGCCAGCAGCTTTGGCGGGAGGGTGGCAGATACGCAGTATTTT.

In its sample, this clone was seen once. The chain links TRBV4-2 to TRBJ2-5, with 9 bases aligning to TRBD2. Losses at the gene ends were 0 bases for V and 7 bases for J; bases not matched to a gene: 9. CDR1 and CDR2 (germline): LGHNA, YNFKEQ. This CDR3 is built from 16 residues. DNA of the CDR3: TGTGCCAGCAGCCAAGATGCGGGAGGGCCGGTGTGGACCCAGTACTTC. Amino acids: CASSQDAGGPVWTQYF.

V gene TRBV19 combines with J gene TRBJ1-3; the D gene is possibly TRBD1 (5 bases). There are 13 residues in the CDR3. Germline lookup yields CDR1 LNHDA and CDR2 SQIVND (reference sequence). Trimming removed 7 bases at V and 2 bases at J, with 9 bases between. The CDR3 DNA follows: TGTGCCAGTAAGGTCAGGGCTGGAAACACCATATATTTT. Protein product: CASKVRAGNTIYF.

This clone was counted a single time. V is TRBV5-1 and J is TRBJ2-3, with a weak D call TRBD2 (5 bases). There are 15 residues in the CDR3. Germline V gene data show CDR1 as SGHRS and CDR2 as YFSETQ. The V and J ends lost 2 bases and 7 bases respectively, with 17 bases between them. In DNA, the CDR3 is TGCGCCAGCAGCTTCGTAGCGATACCCGCAAATACGCAGTATTTT. Translation gives CASSFVAIPANTQYF.

The sample holds a few counts of this clone. V and J are TRBV15 and TRBJ2-3, with 9 bases matching TRBD2. The CDR3 sequence is 15 residues long. Germline-derived CDR1 and CDR2 are LNHNV and YYDKDF (reference sequence). J lost 0 bases, V lost 5 bases, and 3 bases had no gene match. Here the CDR3 DNA reads TGTGCCACCAGCGCAACTAGCGGGAGCACAGATACGCAGTATTTT. Translating gives CATSATSGSTDTQYF.

This chain joins TRBV27 and TRBJ2-1; unclear D gene. V shed 7 bases and J shed 7 bases, with 14 bases lying between them. The CDR3 loop spans 13 amino acids. Germline V gene data show CDR1 as MNHEY and CDR2 as SMNVEV (reference sequence). The DNA for the CDR3 is TGTGCCAGCACCTACTCGTTCGGTAATGAGCAGTTCTTC. Translation: CASTYSFGNEQFF.